The clone carrying this T cell receptor (beta chain) occurred a few times. What it recognizes is unknown. In donors with ophthalmopathy, activity was moderate-to-severe, with CAS ≥3, NOSPECS ≥4 and duration under 3 months. Diagnosis relied on clinical symptoms, serum thyroxine, TRAb, thyroid ultrasound and orbital computed tomography. The data stem from a study of Graves' ophthalmopathy and Graves' hyperthyroidism. About the study: Peripheral blood samples were taken at initial diagnosis, before any treatment.

Study outcomes and limitations: A majority of expanded thyroid clonotypes exceeding 0.001 frequency were likewise present in blood.

CDR1 SNHLY and CDR2 FYNNEI come from the germline V gene. Between the trimmed V and J ends, which lost 11 bases and 10 bases, there was a span of 20 bases. The CDR3 is 12 residues long. TCR beta CDR3 regions were amplified from RNA transcripts. The first round was an RT-PCR with HTBI primers, and the second round was a multiplex PCR. TCRdb used MiXCR to reprocess the multiplex PCR reads, holding one entry per CDR3 protein. The sample shows approximately 640,000 distinct CDR3 sequences, about two fifths of them seen only once. The clonotype was recovered from an adult man with Graves' ophthalmopathy. The chain recombines TRBV2 with TRBJ1-1; D is perhaps TRBD1 (6 bases). Sequences were obtained from peripheral blood. The CDR3 sequence is CAALGVRGVAFF. The DNA for the CDR3 is TGTGCCGCCCTCGGGGTAAGGGGGGTAGCTTTCTTT.